Following are 11 T cell receptor beta chains from one sample sequenced in a study of response to subunit inactivated influenza vaccine. Each CDR3 protein is one row after TCRdb ran MiXCR on the RT-PCR reads. Of roughly 700,000 distinct CDR3 sequences in the sample, approximately 14% were seen once. Sample: PBMCs from blood, taken roughly 12 days after vaccination. The receptors come from a man aged 45-65 years who received an inactivated influenza vaccine.

The chain recombines TRBV5-1 with TRBJ1-1, with 9 bases fitting TRBD1. The germline gives CDR1 SGHRS, CDR2 YFSETQ. The length of the CDR3 is 14 residues. V lost 3 bases to trimming and J lost 6 bases; unmatched junction nucleotides: 6. The CDR3 protein is CASSSADRGAEAFF. CDR3 nucleotide sequence: TGCGCCAGCAGCTCAGCGGACAGGGGAGCTGAAGCTTTCTTT. Looking up the rest from reference TRBV5-1 and TRBJ1-1 gives the full variable domain: KAGVTQTPRYLIKTRGQQVTLSCSPISGHRSVSWYQQTPGQGLQFLFEYFSETQRNKGNFPGRFSGRQFSNSRSEMNVSTLELGDSALYLCASSSADRGAEAFFGQGTRLTVV.

This clonotype came up a few times. Written as DNA, the CDR3 is TGTGCCAGCACCTCCGACCCAACAACAGATACGCAGTATTTT. This encodes CASTSDPTTDTQYF. The genes are TRBV6-1 and TRBJ2-3; the D is unclear. The V end was cut by 7 bases, the J end by 3 bases, with 14 bases between. The CDR3 is 14 residues long. Germline CDR1 and CDR2: MNHNS and SASEGT.

As concerns this clonotype: A much larger clone sits a single nucleotide away, making a read error possible. V gene TRBV11-2 combines with J gene TRBJ2-1, with 15 bases matching TRBD2. Germline CDR1 is SGHAT and CDR2 is FQNNGV. The CDR3 loop spans 18 amino acids. The junction had 14 bases not matched to a gene; V was cut back by 4 bases and J by 10 bases. The CDR3: CASSWGLAGGSARKEQFF. DNA of the CDR3: TGTGCCAGCAGCTGGGGACTAGCGGGAGGTTCAGCTCGCAAGGAGCAGTTCTTC. Based on the CDR3 plus reference TRBV11-2 and TRBJ2-1, the full variable domain is EAGVAQSPRYKIIEKRQSVAFWCNPISGHATLYWYQQILGQGPKLLIQFQNNGVVDDSQLPKDRFSAERLKGVDSTLKIQPAKLEDSAVYLCASSWGLAGGSARKEQFFGPGTRLTVL.

This chain uses TRBV18 with TRBJ2-7, with D possibly being TRBD1 or TRBD2 (6 bases each). Trimming removed 2 bases from V and 5 bases from J, with 13 bases in between. The CDR3 sequence is 14 residues long. Germline V lookup: CDR1 KGHSH, CDR2 LQKENI. CDR3 region: CASSPGGQGNEQYF. CDR3 sequence (DNA): TGTGCCAGCTCACCAGGGGGGCAGGGGAACGAGCAGTACTTC.

This clonotype has a count of ten or more. This chain connects TRBV6-2 or TRBV6-3 to TRBJ2-1; D possibly corresponds to TRBD2 (6 bases). The germline gives CDR1 MNHEY, CDR2 SVGEGT. With 5 bases removed from V and 4 bases from J, the gap between germline ends came to 15 bases. The CDR3 totals 15 residues. In nucleotides, the CDR3 is TGTGCCAGCAGTGATTTTACGGGACTTTACAATGAGCAGTTCTTC. This codes for CASSDFTGLYNEQFF.

This clonotype was detected a few times. The chain is built from TRBV14 and TRBJ2-1; no reliable D call. Trimming stripped 4 bases from V and 7 bases from J, with 14 bases between. The CDR3 length is 14 residues. The germline V gene has CDR1 SGHDN and CDR2 FVKESK. CDR3 coding DNA: TGTGCCAGCAGCCCAACCTCCGGGCGGAATGAGCAGTTCTTC. This encodes CASSPTSGRNEQFF. The whole variable domain, filled in from reference TRBV14 and TRBJ2-1, reads EAGVTQFPSHSVIEKGQTVTLRCDPISGHDNLYWYRRVMGKEIKFLLHFVKESKQDESGMPNNRFLAERTGGTYSTLKVQPAELEDSGVYFCASSPTSGRNEQFFGPGTRLTVL.

This rearrangement joins TRBV20-1 to TRBJ2-3; 11 bases line up with TRBD2. J was trimmed by 4 bases and V by 6 bases; bases with no gene match: 9. The CDR3 consists of 15 residues. Germline loops: CDR1 DFQATT, CDR2 SNEGSKA (reference sequence). The CDR3 nucleotides read TGCAGTGCCCGGGCCGGGACTAGCGGCTCAGATACGCAGTATTTT. The encoded protein is CSARAGTSGSDTQYF.

Only a few counts were recorded for this clonotype. The rearrangement joins TRBV20-1 to TRBJ2-5, with TRBD2 identical over 13 bases. V shed 4 bases and J 2 bases; nucleotides not matched to a gene: 7. This CDR3 has 16 amino acids. CDR1 and CDR2 from the germline V gene are DFQATT and SNEGSKA (reference sequence). This chain's CDR3 is CSATRTSGSVQETQYF. The DNA for the CDR3 is TGCAGTGCTACCCGGACTAGCGGGAGCGTACAAGAGACCCAGTACTTC.

The chain couples TRBV12-3 or TRBV12-4 to TRBJ1-1, with TRBD1 matching 9 bases. V shed 6 bases, J shed 9 bases, and the junction held 11 bases outside the gene matches. CDR3 length: 14 amino acids. In nucleotides, the CDR3 is TGTGCCAGCAGCTACGTTAGGGGGACAGGGAAAGCTTTCTTT. Its translation: CASSYVRGTGKAFF.

This clonotype was picked up a small number of times. The rearrangement uses TRBV7-3 and TRBJ2-2; D unclear. Germline assignment: CDR1 SGHTA and CDR2 FQGTGA. This CDR3 has 17 residues. Trimming removed 2 bases at V and 6 bases at J, with 19 bases between. CDR3: CASSLYPPDLSAGELFF. The CDR3 region has the DNA TGTGCCAGCAGCTTATACCCCCCCGACCTCAGCGCCGGGGAGCTGTTTTTT.

This clonotype was observed a few times. The rearrangement joins TRBV20-1 to TRBJ2-3, with D perhaps assigned TRBD1 or TRBD2 (6 bases each). There are 14 residues in the CDR3. From germline, CDR1 is DFQATT and CDR2 SNEGSKA (reference sequence). V gave up 3 bases and J gave up 0 bases, with 10 bases separating them. CDR3 protein: CSARRGGSTDTQYF. CDR3 in DNA: TGCAGTGCTAGGAGAGGGGGGAGCACAGATACGCAGTATTTT.